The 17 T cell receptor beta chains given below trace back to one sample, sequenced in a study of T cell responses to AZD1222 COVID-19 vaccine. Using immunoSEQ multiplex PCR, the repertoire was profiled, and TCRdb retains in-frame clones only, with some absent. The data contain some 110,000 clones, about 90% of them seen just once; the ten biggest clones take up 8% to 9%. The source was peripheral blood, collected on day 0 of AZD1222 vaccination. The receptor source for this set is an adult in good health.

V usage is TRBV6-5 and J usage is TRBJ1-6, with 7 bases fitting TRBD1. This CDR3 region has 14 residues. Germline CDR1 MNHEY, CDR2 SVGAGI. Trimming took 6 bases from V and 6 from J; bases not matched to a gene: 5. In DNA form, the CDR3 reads TGTGCCAGCAGGATACGACAGGGTAATTCACCCCTCCACTTT. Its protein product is CASRIRQGNSPLHF.

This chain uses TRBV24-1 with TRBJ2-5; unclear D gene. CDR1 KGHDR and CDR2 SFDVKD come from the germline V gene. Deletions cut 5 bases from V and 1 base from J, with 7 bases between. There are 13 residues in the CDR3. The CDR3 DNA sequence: TGTGCCACCAGTGGAGAAGTCCAAGAGACCCAGTACTTC. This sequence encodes CATSGEVQETQYF.

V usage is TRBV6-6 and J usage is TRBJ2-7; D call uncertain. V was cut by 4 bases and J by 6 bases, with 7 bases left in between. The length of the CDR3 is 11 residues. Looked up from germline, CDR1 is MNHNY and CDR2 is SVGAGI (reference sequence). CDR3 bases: TGTGCCAGCAGTTTTAGAGGCGAGCAGTACTTC. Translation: CASSFRGEQYF.

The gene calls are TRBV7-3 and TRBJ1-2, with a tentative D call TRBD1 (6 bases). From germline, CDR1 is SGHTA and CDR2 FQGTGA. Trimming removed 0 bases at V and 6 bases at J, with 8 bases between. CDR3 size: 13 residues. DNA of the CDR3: TGTGCCAGCAGCTTAACGGGGGCTGATGGCTACACCTTC. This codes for CASSLTGADGYTF.

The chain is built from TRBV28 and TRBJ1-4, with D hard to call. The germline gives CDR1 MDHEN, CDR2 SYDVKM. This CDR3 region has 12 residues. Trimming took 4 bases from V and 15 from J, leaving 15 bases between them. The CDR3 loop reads CASSSSLERMFF. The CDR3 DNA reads TGTGCCAGCAGTTCAAGTCTCGAAAGGATGTTTTTT.

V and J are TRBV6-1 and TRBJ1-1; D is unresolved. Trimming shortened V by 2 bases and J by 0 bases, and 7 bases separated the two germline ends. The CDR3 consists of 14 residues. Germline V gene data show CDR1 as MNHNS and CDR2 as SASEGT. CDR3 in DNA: TGTGCCAGCAGTGAATTAGGCGTGAACACTGAAGCTTTCTTT. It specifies CASSELGVNTEAFF.

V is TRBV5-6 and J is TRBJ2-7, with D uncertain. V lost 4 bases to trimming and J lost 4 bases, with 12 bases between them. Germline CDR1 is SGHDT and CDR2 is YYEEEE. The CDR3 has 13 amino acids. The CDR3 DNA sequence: TGTGCCAGCAGCCCCTTTAGTAGTTACGAGCAGTACTTC. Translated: CASSPFSSYEQYF. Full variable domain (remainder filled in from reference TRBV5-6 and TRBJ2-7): DAGVTQSPTHLIKTRGQQVTLRCSPKSGHDTVSWYQQALGQGPQFIFQYYEEEERQRGNFPDRFSGHQFPNYSSELNVNALLLGDSALYLCASSPFSSYEQYFGPGTRLTVT.

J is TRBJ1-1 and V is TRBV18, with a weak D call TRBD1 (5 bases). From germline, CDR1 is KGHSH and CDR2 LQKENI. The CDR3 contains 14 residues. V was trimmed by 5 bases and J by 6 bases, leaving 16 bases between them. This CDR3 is CASSSSVWGAEAFF. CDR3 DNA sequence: TGTGCCAGCTCATCGAGTGTTTGGGGGGCTGAAGCTTTCTTT.

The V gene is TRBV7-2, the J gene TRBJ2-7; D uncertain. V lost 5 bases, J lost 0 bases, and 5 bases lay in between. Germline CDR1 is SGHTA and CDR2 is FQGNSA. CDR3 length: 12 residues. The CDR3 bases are TGTGCCAGCAGCCTGAGCTCCTACGAGCAGTACTTC. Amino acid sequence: CASSLSSYEQYF.

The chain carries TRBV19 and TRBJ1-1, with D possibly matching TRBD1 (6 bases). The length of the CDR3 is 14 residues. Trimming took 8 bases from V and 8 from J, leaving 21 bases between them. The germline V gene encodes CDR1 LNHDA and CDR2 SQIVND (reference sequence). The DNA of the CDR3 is TGTGCCAGTCTCGGATTAAGAGGGGGGCTAGAAGCTTTCTTT. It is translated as CASLGLRGGLEAFF.

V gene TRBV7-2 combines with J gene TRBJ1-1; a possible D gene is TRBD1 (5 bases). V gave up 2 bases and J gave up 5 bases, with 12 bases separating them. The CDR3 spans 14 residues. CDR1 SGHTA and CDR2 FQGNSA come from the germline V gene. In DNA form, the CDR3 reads TGTGCCAGCAGCTTAATCGGGGGGAAAACTGAAGCTTTCTTT. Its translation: CASSLIGGKTEAFF. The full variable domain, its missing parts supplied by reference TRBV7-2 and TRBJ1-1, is GAGVSQSPSNKVTEKGKDVELRCDPISGHTALYWYRQSLGQGLEFLIYFQGNSAPDKSGLPSDRFSAERTGGSVSTLTIQRTQQEDSAVYLCASSLIGGKTEAFFGQGTRLTVV.

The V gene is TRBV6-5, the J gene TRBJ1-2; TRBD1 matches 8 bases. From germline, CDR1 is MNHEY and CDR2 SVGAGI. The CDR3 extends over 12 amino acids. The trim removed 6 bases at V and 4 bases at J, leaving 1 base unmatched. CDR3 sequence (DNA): TGTGCCAGCAGCGGACAGGGCTATGGCTACACCTTC. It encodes CASSGQGYGYTF.

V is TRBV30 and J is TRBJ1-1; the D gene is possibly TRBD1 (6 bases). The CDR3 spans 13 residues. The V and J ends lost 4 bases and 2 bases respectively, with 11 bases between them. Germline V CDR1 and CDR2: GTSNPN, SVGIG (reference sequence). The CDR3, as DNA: TGTGCCTGGAATCGGGGGGCTAACACTGAAGCTTTCTTT. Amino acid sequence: CAWNRGANTEAFF.

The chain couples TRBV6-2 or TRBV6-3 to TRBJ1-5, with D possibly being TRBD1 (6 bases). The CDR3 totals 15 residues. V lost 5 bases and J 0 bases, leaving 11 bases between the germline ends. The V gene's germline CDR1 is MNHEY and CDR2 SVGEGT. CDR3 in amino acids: CASSHREDSNQPQHF. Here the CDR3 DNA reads TGTGCCAGCAGTCACAGGGAGGATAGCAATCAGCCCCAGCATTTT.

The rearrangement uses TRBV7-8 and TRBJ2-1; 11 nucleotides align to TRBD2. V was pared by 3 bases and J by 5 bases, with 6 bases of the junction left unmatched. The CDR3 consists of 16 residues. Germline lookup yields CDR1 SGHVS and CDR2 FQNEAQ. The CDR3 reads CASSLPRLAGHNEQFF. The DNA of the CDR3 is TGTGCCAGCAGCTTGCCGAGACTAGCGGGACACAATGAGCAGTTCTTC.

The chain's CDR3 is CASSQVTNYGYTF. DNA for the CDR3: TGCGCCAGCAGCCAAGTGACTAACTATGGCTACACCTTC. The chain uses TRBV4-3 and TRBJ1-2; no reliable D call. V lost 1 base and J lost 0, with 3 bases in between. The CDR3 length is 13 residues. Germline CDR1 reads LGHNA; CDR2 reads YSLEER.

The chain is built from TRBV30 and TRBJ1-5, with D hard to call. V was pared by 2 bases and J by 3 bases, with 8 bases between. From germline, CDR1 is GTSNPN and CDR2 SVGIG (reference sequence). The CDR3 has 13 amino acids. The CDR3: CAWSLSDNQPQHF. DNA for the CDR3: TGTGCCTGGAGTCTAAGTGACAATCAGCCCCAGCATTTT.